Each of the 4 T cell receptor beta chains below was sequenced from the same sample in a study of cytotoxic CD8 clonotypes in ibrutinib-treated CLL. Profiling relied on immunoSEQ multiplex PCR, and the TCRdb table lists in-frame clones only, not all of them. The sample lists 35,000 to 50,000 clones, approximately 70% occurring once. Specimen: PBMCs, collected at disease progression, from a patient treated with ibrutinib. The receptor set was obtained from a human donor with chronic lymphocytic leukemia.

The gene calls are TRBV6-5 and TRBJ1-1; D is perhaps TRBD1 (5 bases). The CDR3 is made up of 13 amino acids. V dropped 2 bases and J dropped 2 bases, with 6 bases sitting between them. The germline CDR1 and CDR2 sequences are MNHEY and SVGAGI. The CDR3 DNA reads TGTGCCAGCAGTTACCGGGACAACACTGAAGCTTTCTTT. Amino acids: CASSYRDNTEAFF.

The chain carries TRBV4-1 and TRBJ2-2; D is unclear. The CDR3 totals 16 residues. Germline lookup yields CDR1 MGHRA and CDR2 YSYEKL. Trimming pared 4 bases from V and 0 bases from J, leaving 12 bases between. This CDR3 reads CASSPPGHPNTGELFF. The DNA of the CDR3 is TGCGCCAGCAGCCCCCCAGGTCACCCGAACACCGGGGAGCTGTTTTTT.

This clone turned up a few times. J is TRBJ2-1 and V is TRBV4-1; TRBD2 aligns across 9 bases. The CDR3 sequence is 16 residues long. Trimming cost V 6 bases and J 0 bases; bases outside gene matches: 6. Germline assignment: CDR1 MGHRA and CDR2 YSYEKL. This CDR3 is CASSSLAGVSYNEQFF. DNA for the CDR3: TGCGCCAGCAGTAGTTTAGCGGGGGTCTCCTACAATGAGCAGTTCTTC.

V gene TRBV5-4 combines with J gene TRBJ1-3, with TRBD1 identical over 12 bases. The CDR3 covers 19 residues. Germline values: CDR1 SGHNT, CDR2 YYREEE (reference sequence). V was clipped by 1 base and J by 1 base; unmatched bases: 9. The CDR3 reads CASSLTGTGGSFSGNTIYF. CDR3 DNA: TGTGCCAGCAGCTTGACCGGGACAGGGGGCTCCTTTTCTGGAAACACCATATATTTT.